This passage covers 9 T cell receptor beta chains from one sample sequenced in a study of cytomegalovirus exposure and HLA in healthy donors. Measured with immunoSEQ multiplex PCR; TCRdb has only the in-frame clones, and not every one. The table shows about 250,000 clones, with roughly 87% occurring only once. Sequencing was performed on PBMCs. Receptors originate from a man aged 18 to 30 in good health and CMV-seropositive.

Only a few counts were recorded for this clone. The chain employs TRBV28 and TRBJ2-5, with D hard to call. In germline, CDR1 is MDHEN, CDR2 SYDVKM. This CDR3 is built from 11 residues. V was cut by 6 bases and J by 5 bases, with 7 bases left in between. CDR3 loop: CASSGRETQYF. The CDR3 nucleotides read TGTGCCAGCAGCGGGCGGGAGACCCAGTACTTC.

The chain links TRBV19 to TRBJ2-7, with 9 positions matching TRBD1. The V and J ends lost 7 bases and 1 base, in that order; junction bases with no gene match: 5. In germline, CDR1 is LNHDA, CDR2 SQIVND (reference sequence). The CDR3 runs to 14 residues. The CDR3 region is CASTGGQGSYEQYF. CDR3 DNA sequence: TGTGCCAGTACCGGGGGACAGGGTTCCTACGAGCAGTACTTC.

Comments on this clone: Other nucleotide sequences from this sample produce the same CDR3. The V gene is TRBV9, the J gene TRBJ2-1; D uncertain. The germline V gene encodes CDR1 SGDLS and CDR2 YYNGEE. V lost 0 bases and J lost 6, with 4 bases in between. The CDR3 has 12 amino acids. The CDR3 spells CASSVGSNEQFF. Written as DNA, the CDR3 is TGTGCCAGCAGCGTAGGATCCAATGAGCAGTTCTTC.

The V and J genes are TRBV6-5 and TRBJ2-1, with 8 bases fitting TRBD2. Unmatched junction bases numbered 3, after V lost 6 bases and J lost 2 bases. Germline V CDR1 and CDR2: MNHEY, SVGAGI. This CDR3 contains 14 residues. CDR3 loop: CASRLAGTYNEQFF. The CDR3, as DNA: TGTGCCAGCAGGCTAGCGGGCACCTACAATGAGCAGTTCTTC.

The rearrangement links TRBV5-6 to TRBJ2-3; D is unresolved. Looked up from germline, CDR1 is SGHDT and CDR2 is YYEEEE. The CDR3 has 13 amino acids. V was pared by 2 bases and J by 4 bases, with 8 bases between. The DNA of the CDR3 is TGTGCCAGCAGCTTATCTGGGGCAGATACGCAGTATTTT. Translated, it gives CASSLSGADTQYF.

The chain couples TRBV27 to TRBJ1-2; D is possibly TRBD1 (5 bases). The CDR3 length is 15 residues. V was pared by 4 bases and J by 2 bases, with 14 bases between. CDR1 MNHEY and CDR2 SMNVEV come from the germline V gene (reference sequence). The CDR3 is CASSSTGTGNYGYTF. The CDR3 DNA sequence: TGTGCCAGCAGTTCGACCGGGACCGGGAACTATGGCTACACCTTC.

The rearrangement uses TRBV6-6 and TRBJ1-2; 8 bases are shared with TRBD1. Germline V gene sequence: CDR1 MNHNY, CDR2 SVGAGI (reference sequence). Unmatched junction bases numbered 4, after V lost 4 bases and J lost 6 bases. The CDR3 is 13 residues long. This CDR3 reads CASSFPGGDGYTF. Here the CDR3 DNA reads TGTGCCAGCAGTTTCCCAGGGGGCGATGGCTACACCTTC.

The chain couples TRBV6-1 to TRBJ1-5; D not certain. The germline gives CDR1 MNHNS, CDR2 SASEGT. The CDR3 covers 16 residues. Trimming removed 2 bases at V and 1 base at J, with 12 bases between. CDR3 DNA: TGTGCCAGCAGTGAAAATGCCAGAATCAGCAATCAGCCCCAGCATTTT. It specifies CASSENARISNQPQHF.

CDR3: CASSSTGTWRQETQYF. Written as DNA, the CDR3 is TGTGCCAGCAGCTCGACCGGGACATGGAGGCAGGAGACCCAGTACTTC. The genes are TRBV27 and TRBJ2-5; the D gene is possibly TRBD1 (6 bases). The germline V gene encodes CDR1 MNHEY and CDR2 SMNVEV (reference sequence). The CDR3 loop spans 16 amino acids. V was trimmed by 6 bases and J by 5 bases, leaving 22 bases between them.